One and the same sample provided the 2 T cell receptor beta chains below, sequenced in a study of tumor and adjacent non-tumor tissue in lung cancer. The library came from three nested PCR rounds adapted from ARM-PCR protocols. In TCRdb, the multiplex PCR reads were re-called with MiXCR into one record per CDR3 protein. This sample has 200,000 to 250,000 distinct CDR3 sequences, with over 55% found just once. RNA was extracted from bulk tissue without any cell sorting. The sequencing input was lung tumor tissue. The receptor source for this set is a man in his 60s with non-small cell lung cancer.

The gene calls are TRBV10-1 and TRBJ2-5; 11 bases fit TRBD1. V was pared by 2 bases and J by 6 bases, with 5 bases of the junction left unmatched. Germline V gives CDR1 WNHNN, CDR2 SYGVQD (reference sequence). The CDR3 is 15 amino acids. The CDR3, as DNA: TGCGCCAGCAGTGAGAGGACAGGGGGCGGACAGACCCAGTACTTC. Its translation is CASSERTGGGQTQYF.

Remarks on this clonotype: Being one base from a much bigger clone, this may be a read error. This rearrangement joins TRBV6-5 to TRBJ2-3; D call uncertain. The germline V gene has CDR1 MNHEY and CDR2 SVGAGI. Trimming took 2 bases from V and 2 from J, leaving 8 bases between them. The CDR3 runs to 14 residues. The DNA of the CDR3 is TGTGCCAGCAGTTACATGACCTACACAGATACGCAGTATTTT. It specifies CASSYMTYTDTQYF.